The source of this T cell receptor beta chain is a study of response to subunit inactivated influenza vaccine. TCRdb called the RT-PCR reads again in MiXCR, with one record for every CDR3 protein. The sample contains about 570,000 distinct CDR3 sequences, 11% of which appear only once. This clonotype has just a few counts. The CDR3 is 14 amino acids. CDR1 is SQVTM, CDR2 ANQGSEA, per germline. Trimming cost V 3 bases and J 2 bases, with 14 bases left between them. These same records also appear under a second study, on T cells expressing NK-cell markers. That source notes: It was by 5'RACE template switching with UMIs that TCR beta cDNA was made. Seven sequenced donors out of eight were HCMV-seropositive, one seronegative. More than 5 donors showed dominant NKG2C+ clonotypes comprising roughly 1.0-7.0% of their CD8+ T cells. In a few donors, dominant clonotypes made up about 25-60.1% of CD3+CD56-NKG2C+ cells. Expanded NKG2C+ T cell clones had unclear HCMV specificity.

The chain recombines TRBV29-1 with TRBJ2-7; possibly TRBD2 for D (5 bases). The source of this sequence is a man in his fifties or sixties who received an inactivated influenza vaccine. The material sequenced was PBMCs from blood, taken on the day of vaccination. The CDR3 loop reads CSVDPGRVPYEQYF. DNA of the CDR3: TGCAGCGTTGATCCCGGGCGGGTACCCTACGAGCAGTACTTC.